This is a list of T cell receptor beta chains from one sample in a study of T cells in Graves' hyperthyroidism and ophthalmopathy. Each CDR3 protein gets one entry after TCRdb re-called the multiplex PCR reads with MiXCR. The sample records approximately 220,000 distinct CDR3 sequences, around 16% being singletons. Sample: blood. The receptor source for this set is a man aged 40-49 years with Graves' hyperthyroidism. Each CDR3 is given with its conserved first and last residue. D genes are given only for firm matches. Rows may omit the clone size; those that give it use once, few, many or a size class.

-,TRBV6-1,TRBD1,19,TRBJ2-5,TGTGCCAGCAGTGAAGCGAGGGCGACAGGGGATGGATTTCTAGAGACCCAGTACTTC,CASSEARATGDGFLETQYF
many,TRBV2,-,13,TRBJ2-1,TGTGCCAGCATCGGGACCGCGTACAATGAGCAGTTCTTC,CASIGTAYNEQFF
few,TRBV5-4,-,16,TRBJ2-5,TGTGCCAGCAGCTTGGGGACGAGTAGACTAGGGGAGACCCAGTACTTC,CASSLGTSRLGETQYF
-,TRBV4-2,TRBD1,16,TRBJ1-4,TGTGCCAGCAGCCAAGGCCGGGACAGGGATTTGGGAAAACTGTTTTTT,CASSQGRDRDLGKLFF
-,TRBV20-1,TRBD1,14,TRBJ1-6,TGCAGTGCAACTAGGACAGGGGCCCCTTCACCCCTCCACTTT,CSATRTGAPSPLHF
many,TRBV7-2,-,11,TRBJ1-2,TGTGCCAGCAGCTTAGTCTATGGCTACACCTTC,CASSLVYGYTF
many,TRBV30,TRBD1,15,TRBJ2-5,TGTGCCTGGAGTGTACGTGGGACAGTTCAAGAGACCCAGTACTTC,CAWSVRGTVQETQYF
many,TRBV20-1,TRBD1,14,TRBJ1-2,TGCAGTGCCACCTACCTGGGACAGGGGTATGGCTACACCTTC,CSATYLGQGYGYTF
many,TRBV29-1,-,13,TRBJ2-2,TGCAGCGTTGAGGGCGTTAACACCGGGGAGCTGTTTTTT,CSVEGVNTGELFF
many,TRBV20-1,-,13,TRBJ2-3,TGCAGTGCTAGGTCGGCGGGGATAGATACGCAGTATTTT,CSARSAGIDTQYF
many,TRBV6-1,TRBD2,14,TRBJ2-3,TGTGCCAGCAGTTCCCTAGGACTAGCGGATACGCAGTATTTT,CASSSLGLADTQYF
many,TRBV11-2,TRBD2,16,TRBJ2-3,TGTGCCAGCAGCTTAGGGCCGGGGGGAAGCACAGATACGCAGTATTTT,CASSLGPGGSTDTQYF
-,TRBV12-3/TRBV12-4,TRBD2,16,TRBJ2-7,TGTGCCAGCAGTTTAGAGGGGCGGGGGGCCTCCTACGAGCAGTACTTC,CASSLEGRGASYEQYF
many,TRBV3-1,-,14,TRBJ2-2,TGTGCCAGCAGCCCCGCTCGGGGCACCGGGGAGCTGTTTTTT,CASSPARGTGELFF
many,TRBV30,-,14,TRBJ1-2,TGTGCCTGGAGACTTACTGGAAATACCTATGGCTACACCTTC,CAWRLTGNTYGYTF
many,TRBV7-9,-,14,TRBJ1-1,TGTGCCAGCAGCTTCGACGGCTGGCACACTGAAGCTTTCTTT,CASSFDGWHTEAFF